This T cell receptor (beta chain) was sequenced for a study of technical replicates of blood from several donors. This CDR3 has 16 amino acids. V gave up 1 base and J gave up 3 bases; unmatched junction bases: 6. From germline, CDR1 is MNHNS and CDR2 SASEGT. TCRdb's table, derived via immunoSEQ multiplex PCR, lists solely in-frame clones and lacks some. This table holds fewer than 90,000 clones, approximately 94% found once. This receptor was identified in a human donor in good health. Material for sequencing was T cells isolated from PBMCs. V and J are TRBV6-1 and TRBJ2-7; the match to TRBD2 covers 10 bases. The CDR3 DNA is TGTGCCAGCAGTGAAGGAGGACTAGCGGTCGTCTACGAGCAGTACTTC. Translated: CASSEGGLAVVYEQYF.